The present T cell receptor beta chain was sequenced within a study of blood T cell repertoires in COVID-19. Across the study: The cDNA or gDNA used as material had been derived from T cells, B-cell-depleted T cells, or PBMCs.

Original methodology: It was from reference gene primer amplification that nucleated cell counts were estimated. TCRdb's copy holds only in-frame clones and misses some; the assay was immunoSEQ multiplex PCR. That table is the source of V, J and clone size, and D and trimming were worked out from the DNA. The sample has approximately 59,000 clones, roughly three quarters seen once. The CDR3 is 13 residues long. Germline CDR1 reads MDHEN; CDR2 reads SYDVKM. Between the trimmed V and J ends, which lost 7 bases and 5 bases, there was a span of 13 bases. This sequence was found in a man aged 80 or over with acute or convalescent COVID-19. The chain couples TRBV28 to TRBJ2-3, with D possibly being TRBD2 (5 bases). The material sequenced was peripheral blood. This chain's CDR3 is CASTARARDTQYF. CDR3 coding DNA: TGTGCCAGCACCGCGAGGGCGAGAGATACGCAGTATTTT.